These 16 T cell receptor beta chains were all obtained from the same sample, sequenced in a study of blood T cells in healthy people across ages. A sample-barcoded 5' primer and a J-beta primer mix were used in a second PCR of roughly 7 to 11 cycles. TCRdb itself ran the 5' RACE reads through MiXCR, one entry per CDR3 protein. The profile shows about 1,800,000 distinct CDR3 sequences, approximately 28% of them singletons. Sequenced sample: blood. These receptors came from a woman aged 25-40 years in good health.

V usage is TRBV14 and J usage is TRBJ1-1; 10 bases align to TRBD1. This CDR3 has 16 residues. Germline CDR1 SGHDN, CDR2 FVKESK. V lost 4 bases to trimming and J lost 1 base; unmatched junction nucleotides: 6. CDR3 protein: CASSLGQGYTNTEAFF. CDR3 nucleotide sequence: TGTGCCAGCAGCCTGGGACAGGGGTACACGAACACTGAAGCTTTCTTT.

The CDR3 nucleotides read TGTGCCAGCAGTCTTAGCGGGATCAATGAGCAGTTCTTC. Translated, it gives CASSLSGINEQFF. The chain links TRBV12-3 or TRBV12-4 to TRBJ2-1; 8 bases map to TRBD2. The CDR3 spans 13 residues. J was trimmed by 6 bases and V by 5 bases; bases with no gene match: 3.

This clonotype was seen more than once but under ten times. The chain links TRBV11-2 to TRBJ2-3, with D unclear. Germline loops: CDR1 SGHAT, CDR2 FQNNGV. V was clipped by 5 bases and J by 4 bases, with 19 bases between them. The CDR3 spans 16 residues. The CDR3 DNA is TGTGCCAGCAGCCTTTTTCCCGGGCCTCTCCCAGATACGCAGTATTTT. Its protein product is CASSLFPGPLPDTQYF.

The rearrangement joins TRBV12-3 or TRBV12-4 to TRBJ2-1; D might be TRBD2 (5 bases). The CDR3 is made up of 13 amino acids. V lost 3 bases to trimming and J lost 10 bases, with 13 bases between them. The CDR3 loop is CASSFQGPGEQFF. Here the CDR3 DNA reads TGTGCCAGCAGTTTCCAAGGTCCGGGGGAGCAGTTCTTC.

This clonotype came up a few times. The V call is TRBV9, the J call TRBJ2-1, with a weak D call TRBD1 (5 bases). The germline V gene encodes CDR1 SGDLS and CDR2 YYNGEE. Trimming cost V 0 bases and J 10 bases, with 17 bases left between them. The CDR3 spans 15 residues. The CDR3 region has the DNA TGTGCCAGCAGCGTAGCTACAACAGGATTGGGGGAGCAGTTCTTC. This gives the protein CASSVATTGLGEQFF.

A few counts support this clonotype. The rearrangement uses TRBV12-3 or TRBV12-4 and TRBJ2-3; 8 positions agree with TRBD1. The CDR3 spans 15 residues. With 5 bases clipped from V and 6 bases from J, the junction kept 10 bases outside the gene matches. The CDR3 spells CASSPWTGQRDTQYF. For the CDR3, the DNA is TGTGCCAGCAGTCCGTGGACAGGGCAAAGGGATACGCAGTATTTT.

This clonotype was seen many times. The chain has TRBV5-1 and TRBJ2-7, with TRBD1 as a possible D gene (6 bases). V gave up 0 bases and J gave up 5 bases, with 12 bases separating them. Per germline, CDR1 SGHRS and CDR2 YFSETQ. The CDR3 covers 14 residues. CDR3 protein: CASSLGEQGHEQYF. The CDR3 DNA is TGCGCCAGCAGCTTGGGAGAACAGGGACACGAGCAGTACTTC.

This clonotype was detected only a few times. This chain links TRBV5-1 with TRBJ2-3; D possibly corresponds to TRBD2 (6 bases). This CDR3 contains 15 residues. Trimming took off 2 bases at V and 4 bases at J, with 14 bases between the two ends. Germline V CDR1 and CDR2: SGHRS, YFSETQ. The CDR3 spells CASSFLVREADTQYF. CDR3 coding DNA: TGCGCCAGCAGCTTCTTAGTCAGGGAGGCAGATACGCAGTATTTT.

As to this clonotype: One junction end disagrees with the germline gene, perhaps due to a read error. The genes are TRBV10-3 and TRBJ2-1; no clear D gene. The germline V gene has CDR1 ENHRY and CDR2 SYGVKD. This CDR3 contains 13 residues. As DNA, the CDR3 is TGTGCCATCAGCCGAGTGCCCTACAATGAGCGGTTCTTC. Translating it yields CAISRVPYNERFF.

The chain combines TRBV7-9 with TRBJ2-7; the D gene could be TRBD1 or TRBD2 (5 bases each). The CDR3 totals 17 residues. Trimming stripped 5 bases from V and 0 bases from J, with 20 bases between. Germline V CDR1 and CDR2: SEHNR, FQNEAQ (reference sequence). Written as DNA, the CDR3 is TGTGCCAGCAGCCAGAGGACCGGGACGCCGAGCTCCTACGAGCAGTACTTC. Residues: CASSQRTGTPSSYEQYF.

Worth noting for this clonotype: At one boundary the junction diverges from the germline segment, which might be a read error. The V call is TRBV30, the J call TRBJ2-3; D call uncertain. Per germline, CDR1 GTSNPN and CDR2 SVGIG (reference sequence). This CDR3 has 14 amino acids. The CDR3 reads CAWSWDRNTDTRYF. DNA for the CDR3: TGTGCCTGGTCCTGGGATCGGAACACAGATACGCGGTATTTT. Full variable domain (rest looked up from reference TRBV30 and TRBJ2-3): SQTIHQWPATLVQPVGSPLSLECTVEGTSNPNLYWYRQAAGRGLQLLFYSVGIGQISSEVPQNLSASRPQDRQFILSSKKLLLSDSGFYLCAWSWDRNTDTRYFGPGTRLTVL.

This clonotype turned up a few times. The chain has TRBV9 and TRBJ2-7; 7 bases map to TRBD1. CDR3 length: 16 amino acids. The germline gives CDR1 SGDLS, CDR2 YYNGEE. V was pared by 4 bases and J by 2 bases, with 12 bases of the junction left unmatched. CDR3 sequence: CASSPGERTGAYEQYF. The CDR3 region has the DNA TGTGCCAGCAGCCCCGGCGAGAGGACAGGAGCCTACGAGCAGTACTTC.

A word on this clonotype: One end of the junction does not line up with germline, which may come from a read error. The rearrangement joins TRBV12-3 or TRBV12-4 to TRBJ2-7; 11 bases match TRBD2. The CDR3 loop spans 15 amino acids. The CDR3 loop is CASSLRTSGFSEQDF. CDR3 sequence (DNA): TGTGCCAGCAGTTTAAGGACTAGCGGGTTCTCCGAGCAGGACTTC.

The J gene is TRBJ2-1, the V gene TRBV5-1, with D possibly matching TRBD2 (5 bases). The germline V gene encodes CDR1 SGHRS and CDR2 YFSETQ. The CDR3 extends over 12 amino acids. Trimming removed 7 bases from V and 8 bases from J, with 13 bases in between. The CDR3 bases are TGCGCCAGCGGGCTAGCCCTCGATGAGCAGTTCTTC. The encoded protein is CASGLALDEQFF.

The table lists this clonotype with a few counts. CDR3 protein: CASSGALAGTDTQYF. In DNA, the CDR3 is TGCGCCAGCAGCGGGGCCCTAGCGGGGACAGATACGCAGTATTTT. The rearrangement links TRBV5-1 to TRBJ2-3; 9 nucleotides line up with TRBD2. This CDR3 region has 15 residues. The germline V gene encodes CDR1 SGHRS and CDR2 YFSETQ. V was clipped by 4 bases and J by 3 bases; unmatched bases: 6.

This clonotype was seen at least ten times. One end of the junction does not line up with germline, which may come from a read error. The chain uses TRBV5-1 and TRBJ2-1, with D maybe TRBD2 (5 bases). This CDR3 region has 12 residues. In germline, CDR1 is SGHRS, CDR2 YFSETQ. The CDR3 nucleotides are TGTGCCAGCAGTTTGCCGGGGAATGAGCAGTTCTTC. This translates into CASSLPGNEQFF.